This T cell receptor beta chain was sequenced in a study of T cell responses to AZD1222 COVID-19 vaccine. The study's findings and limits: Regions 160-218 and 743-854 dominated among vaccine-associated CD4 TCRs spanning spike.

The data were produced by immunoSEQ multiplex PCR, yet TCRdb's version contains in-frame clones alone and is incomplete. The sample includes 120,000 to 150,000 clones, around 88% of them seen just once. About this clone: No antigen is known for it.

The CDR3 has 13 amino acids. The V gene lost 3 bases and the J gene lost 3 bases, with 8 bases spanning the gap. The germline CDR1 and CDR2 sequences are WSHSY and SAAADI. This chain links TRBV10-2 with TRBJ1-2; D call uncertain. Sequencing was performed on peripheral blood, taken on day 0 of AZD1222 vaccination. This clonotype originated in an adult in good health. CDR3 DNA sequence: TGCGCCAGCAGTGATAGCTGGGACTATGGCTACACCTTC. It encodes CASSDSWDYGYTF.